This T cell receptor (beta chain) appears in the sequencing data of a study of response to subunit inactivated influenza vaccine. Study observations and caveats: New T cells are recruited in small numbers by each seasonal influenza vaccination, according to the authors' suggestion.

TCRdb passed the RT-PCR reads through MiXCR, listing each CDR3 protein once. Of more than 700,000 distinct CDR3 sequences listed, 21% are singletons. The CDR3 has 14 amino acids. V lost 6 bases and J 2 bases, leaving 15 bases between the germline ends. Per the germline V gene, CDR1 is SGHRS and CDR2 is YFSETQ. On this clonotype itself: Its antigen is unidentified.

The gene calls are TRBV5-1 and TRBJ2-7, with D perhaps matching TRBD2 (6 bases). This material consisted of PBMCs from blood, taken roughly 5 days after vaccination. This receptor was taken from a man between 50 and 59 years old who received an inactivated influenza vaccine. This CDR3 reads CASMRGDSTYEQYF. The DNA for the CDR3 is TGCGCCAGCATGCGCGGGGATTCAACCTACGAGCAGTACTTC. The full variable domain, in which reference TRBV5-1 and TRBJ2-7 provide the parts outside the CDR3, is KAGVTQTPRYLIKTRGQQVTLSCSPISGHRSVSWYQQTPGQGLQFLFEYFSETQRNKGNFPGRFSGRQFSNSRSEMNVSTLELGDSALYLCASMRGDSTYEQYFGPGTRLTVT.